A selection of T cell receptor beta chains follows, all from one sample in a study of blood T cell repertoires in COVID-19. Clones were read by immunoSEQ multiplex PCR, and TCRdb kept only the in-frame ones, dropping some. The sample has 150,000 to 200,000 clones, 80% to 90% seen once. The sample was peripheral blood. These receptors were obtained from a woman aged 55-70 years with COVID-19, enrolled during active disease. The CDR3 runs from the conserved cysteine through the conserved F or W. The D gene is left open where the match is weak. Not every row has a clone size; where given, it reads once, few, many or a size class.

d_call: .
v_call: TRBV9
clone_size: .
j_call: TRBJ1-1
cdr3_aa: CASSVATGTNTEAFF
cdr3_nt: TGTGCCAGCAGCGTAGCTACAGGGACAAACACTGAAGCTTTCTTT

d_call: TRBD1
v_call: TRBV19
clone_size: .
j_call: TRBJ1-2
cdr3_aa: CASSVGTGLDGYTF
cdr3_nt: TGTGCCAGTAGTGTCGGGACAGGGCTCGACGGCTACACCTTC

d_call: TRBD1
v_call: TRBV4-3
clone_size: .
j_call: TRBJ1-6
cdr3_aa: CASSQVGQGDSPLHF
cdr3_nt: TGCGCCAGCAGCCAGGTTGGACAGGGCGATTCACCCCTCCACTTT

d_call: .
v_call: TRBV10-3
clone_size: .
j_call: TRBJ1-3
cdr3_aa: CAISPRRNRSSGNTIYF
cdr3_nt: TGTGCCATCAGTCCAAGAAGAAACAGGAGCTCTGGAAACACCATATATTTT

d_call: TRBD2
v_call: TRBV9
clone_size: .
j_call: TRBJ2-3
cdr3_aa: CASSANPGLDTDTQYF
cdr3_nt: TGTGCCAGCAGCGCTAACCCGGGACTAGACACAGATACGCAGTATTTT

d_call: .
v_call: TRBV4-1
clone_size: few
j_call: TRBJ1-2
cdr3_aa: CASSQDEKRDYGYTF
cdr3_nt: TGCGCCAGCAGCCAAGACGAAAAGAGGGACTATGGCTACACCTTC

d_call: .
v_call: TRBV30
clone_size: .
j_call: TRBJ2-7
cdr3_aa: CAWSQSSPRWEGRQQYF
cdr3_nt: TGTGCCTGGAGTCAATCTAGCCCGCGGTGGGAAGGGAGACAGCAGTACTTC

d_call: TRBD2
v_call: TRBV4-3
clone_size: .
j_call: TRBJ2-1
cdr3_aa: CASSQDQLAGRNEQFF
cdr3_nt: TGCGCCAGCAGCCAGGATCAACTAGCGGGTAGAAATGAGCAGTTCTTC

d_call: .
v_call: TRBV12-5
clone_size: .
j_call: TRBJ2-1
cdr3_aa: CASGRSRGYNEQFF
cdr3_nt: TGTGCTAGTGGCCGCTCCAGGGGATACAATGAGCAGTTCTTC

d_call: .
v_call: TRBV7-9
clone_size: .
j_call: TRBJ2-7
cdr3_aa: CASSPPSGSYEQYF
cdr3_nt: TGTGCCAGCAGCCCGCCTAGTGGTTCCTACGAGCAGTACTTC

d_call: .
v_call: TRBV9
clone_size: few
j_call: TRBJ1-6
cdr3_aa: CASSSKGLNSPLHF
cdr3_nt: TGTGCCAGCAGCTCCAAGGGGCTCAATTCACCCCTCCACTTT

d_call: TRBD1
v_call: TRBV19
clone_size: once
j_call: TRBJ1-1
cdr3_aa: CASSPRTGTEAFF
cdr3_nt: TGTGCCAGTAGTCCCCGGACAGGTACTGAAGCTTTCTTT

d_call: .
v_call: TRBV6-5
clone_size: .
j_call: TRBJ1-2
cdr3_aa: CASSWAEANYGYTF
cdr3_nt: TGTGCCAGCAGTTGGGCAGAAGCTAACTATGGCTACACCTTC

d_call: .
v_call: TRBV6-5
clone_size: .
j_call: TRBJ2-5
cdr3_aa: CASSWGLVGAPETQYF
cdr3_nt: TGTGCCAGCAGTTGGGGTTTGGTTGGGGCCCCAGAGACCCAGTACTTC

d_call: TRBD2
v_call: TRBV7-9
clone_size: .
j_call: TRBJ2-5
cdr3_aa: CASSPTGLAASQETQYF
cdr3_nt: TGTGCCAGCAGCCCGACTGGACTAGCCGCCTCTCAAGAGACCCAGTACTTC

d_call: .
v_call: TRBV6-5
clone_size: .
j_call: TRBJ1-1
cdr3_aa: CASSRRRGNTEAFF
cdr3_nt: TGTGCCAGCAGTAGGCGAAGAGGGAACACTGAAGCTTTCTTT

d_call: TRBD2
v_call: TRBV6-5
clone_size: .
j_call: TRBJ2-3
cdr3_aa: CASSYRLAGGADTQYF
cdr3_nt: TGTGCCAGCAGTTACAGACTAGCGGGAGGGGCAGATACGCAGTATTTT

d_call: .
v_call: TRBV19
clone_size: once
j_call: TRBJ1-4
cdr3_aa: CASSMGARMANEKLFF
cdr3_nt: TGTGCCAGTAGTATGGGGGCTAGGATGGCTAATGAAAAACTGTTTTTT

d_call: .
v_call: TRBV15
clone_size: once
j_call: TRBJ1-1
cdr3_aa: CATSRNMNTEAFF
cdr3_nt: TGTGCCACCAGCAGAAACATGAACACTGAAGCTTTCTTT

d_call: TRBD2
v_call: TRBV4-3
clone_size: .
j_call: TRBJ2-3
cdr3_aa: CASSQEVAGGTDTQYF
cdr3_nt: TGCGCCAGCAGCCAAGAGGTAGCGGGGGGCACAGATACGCAGTATTTT

d_call: .
v_call: TRBV5-1
clone_size: .
j_call: TRBJ1-1
cdr3_aa: CASSLDPGWNTEAFF
cdr3_nt: TGCGCCAGCAGCTTGGATCCGGGTTGGAACACTGAAGCTTTCTTT

d_call: .
v_call: TRBV11-3
clone_size: .
j_call: TRBJ2-2
cdr3_aa: CASRQGPNTGELFF
cdr3_nt: TGTGCCAGCAGACAGGGCCCGAACACCGGGGAGCTGTTTTTT